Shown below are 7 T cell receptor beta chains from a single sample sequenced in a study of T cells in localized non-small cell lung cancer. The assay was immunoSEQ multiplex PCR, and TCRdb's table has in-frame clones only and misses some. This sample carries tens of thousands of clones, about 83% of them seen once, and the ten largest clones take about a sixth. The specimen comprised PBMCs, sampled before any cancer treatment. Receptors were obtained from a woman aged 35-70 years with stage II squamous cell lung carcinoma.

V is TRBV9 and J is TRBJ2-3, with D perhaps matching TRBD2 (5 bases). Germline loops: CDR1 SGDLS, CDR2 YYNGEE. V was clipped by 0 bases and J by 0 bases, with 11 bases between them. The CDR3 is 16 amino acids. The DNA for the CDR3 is TGTGCCAGCAGCGTAGAACAGCGGACCAGCACAGATACGCAGTATTTT. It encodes CASSVEQRTSTDTQYF.

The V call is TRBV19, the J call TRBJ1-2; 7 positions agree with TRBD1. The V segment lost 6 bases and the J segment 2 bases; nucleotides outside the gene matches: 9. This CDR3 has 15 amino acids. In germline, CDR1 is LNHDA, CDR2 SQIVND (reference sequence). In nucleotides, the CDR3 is TGTGCCAGTAGCCCTACGGGACAGACCAACTATGGCTACACCTTC. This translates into CASSPTGQTNYGYTF.

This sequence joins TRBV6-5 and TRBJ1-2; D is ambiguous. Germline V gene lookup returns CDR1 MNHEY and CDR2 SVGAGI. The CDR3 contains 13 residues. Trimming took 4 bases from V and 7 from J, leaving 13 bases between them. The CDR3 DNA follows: TGTGCCAGCAGTTCGCGAGGACCTGGTGGCTACACCTTC. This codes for CASSSRGPGGYTF.

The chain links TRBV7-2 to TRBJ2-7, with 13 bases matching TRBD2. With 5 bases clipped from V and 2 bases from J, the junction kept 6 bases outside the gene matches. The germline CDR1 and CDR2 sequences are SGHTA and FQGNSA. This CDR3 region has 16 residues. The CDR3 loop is CASSVGGLAGAYEQYF. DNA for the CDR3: TGTGCCAGCAGCGTCGGCGGACTAGCGGGAGCCTACGAGCAGTACTTC.

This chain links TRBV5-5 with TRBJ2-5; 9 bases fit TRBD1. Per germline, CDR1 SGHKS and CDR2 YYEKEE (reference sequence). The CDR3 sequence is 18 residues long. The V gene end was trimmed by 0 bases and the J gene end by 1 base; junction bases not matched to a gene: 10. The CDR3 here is CASSLELQGAVVQETQYF. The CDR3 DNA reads TGTGCCAGCAGCTTGGAGTTACAGGGGGCTGTCGTCCAAGAGACCCAGTACTTC.

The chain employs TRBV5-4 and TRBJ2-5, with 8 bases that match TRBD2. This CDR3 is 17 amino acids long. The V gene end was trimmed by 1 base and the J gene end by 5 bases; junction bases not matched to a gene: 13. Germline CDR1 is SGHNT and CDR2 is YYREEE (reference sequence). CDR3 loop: CASSLLRGAGETETQYF. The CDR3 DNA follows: TGTGCCAGCAGCTTGCTCCGCGGAGCGGGAGAGACGGAGACCCAGTACTTC.

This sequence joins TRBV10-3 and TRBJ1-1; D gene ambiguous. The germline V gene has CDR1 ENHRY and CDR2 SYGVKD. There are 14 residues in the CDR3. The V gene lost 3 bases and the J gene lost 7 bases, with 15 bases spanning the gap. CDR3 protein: CAISDDAGVGEAFF. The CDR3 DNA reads TGTGCCATCAGTGATGATGCCGGGGTGGGTGAAGCTTTCTTT.